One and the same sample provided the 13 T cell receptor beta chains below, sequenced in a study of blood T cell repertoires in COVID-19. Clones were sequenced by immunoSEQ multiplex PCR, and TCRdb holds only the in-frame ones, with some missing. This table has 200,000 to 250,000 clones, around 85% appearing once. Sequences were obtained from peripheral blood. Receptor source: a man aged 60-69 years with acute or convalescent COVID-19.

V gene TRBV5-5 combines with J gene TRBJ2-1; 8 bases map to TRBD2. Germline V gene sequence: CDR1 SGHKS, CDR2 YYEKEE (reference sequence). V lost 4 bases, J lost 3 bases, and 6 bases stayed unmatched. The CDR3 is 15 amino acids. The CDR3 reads CASSAYGTSYNEQFF. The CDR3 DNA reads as TGTGCCAGCAGCGCCTACGGGACTAGCTACAATGAGCAGTTCTTC.

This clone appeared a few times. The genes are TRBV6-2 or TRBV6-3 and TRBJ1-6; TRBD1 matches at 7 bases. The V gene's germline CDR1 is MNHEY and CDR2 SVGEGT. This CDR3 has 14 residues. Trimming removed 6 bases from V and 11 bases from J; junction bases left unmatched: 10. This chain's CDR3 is CASSLTGAGTPLHF. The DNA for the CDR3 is TGTGCCAGCAGCCTTACAGGGGCTGGTACACCCCTCCACTTT.

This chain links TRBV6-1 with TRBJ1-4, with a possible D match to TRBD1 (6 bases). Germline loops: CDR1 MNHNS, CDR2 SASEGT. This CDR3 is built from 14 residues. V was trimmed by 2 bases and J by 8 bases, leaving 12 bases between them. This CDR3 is CASSESRGVEKLFF. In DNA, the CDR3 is TGTGCCAGCAGTGAATCCAGGGGAGTGGAAAAACTGTTTTTT.

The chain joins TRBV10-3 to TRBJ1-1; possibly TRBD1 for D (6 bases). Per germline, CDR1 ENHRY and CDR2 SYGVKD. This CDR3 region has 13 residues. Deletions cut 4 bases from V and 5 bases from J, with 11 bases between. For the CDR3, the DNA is TGTGCCATCAGTGCAGGGGATGGGACTGAAGCTTTCTTT. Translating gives CAISAGDGTEAFF.

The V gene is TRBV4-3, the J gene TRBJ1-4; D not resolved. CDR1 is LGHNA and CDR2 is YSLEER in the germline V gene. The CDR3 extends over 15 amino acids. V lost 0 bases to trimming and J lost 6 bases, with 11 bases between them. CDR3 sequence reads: CASSQDISGYEKLFF. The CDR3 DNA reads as TGCGCCAGCAGCCAAGACATAAGCGGATATGAAAAACTGTTTTTT.

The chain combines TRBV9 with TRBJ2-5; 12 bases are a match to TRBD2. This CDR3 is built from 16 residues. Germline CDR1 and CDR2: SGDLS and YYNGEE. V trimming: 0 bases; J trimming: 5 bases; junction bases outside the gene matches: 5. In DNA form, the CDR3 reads TGTGCCAGCAGCGTAGGAGGACTAGCGGGATTTGAGACCCAGTACTTC. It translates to CASSVGGLAGFETQYF.

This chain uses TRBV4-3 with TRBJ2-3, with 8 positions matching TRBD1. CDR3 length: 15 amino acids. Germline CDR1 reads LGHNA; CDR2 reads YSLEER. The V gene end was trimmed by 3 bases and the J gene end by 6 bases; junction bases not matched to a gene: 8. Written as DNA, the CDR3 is TGCGCCAGCAGCCAGGGACAGGTCCCCGGGGATACGCAGTATTTT. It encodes CASSQGQVPGDTQYF.

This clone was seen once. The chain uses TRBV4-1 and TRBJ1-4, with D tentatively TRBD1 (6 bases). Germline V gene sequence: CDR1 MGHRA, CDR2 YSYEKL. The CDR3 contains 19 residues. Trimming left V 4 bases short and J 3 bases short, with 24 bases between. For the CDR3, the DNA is TGCGCCAGCAGCCCGACCGGGGGGCTTTTAACGGCGGCTAATGAAAAACTGTTTTTT. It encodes CASSPTGGLLTAANEKLFF.

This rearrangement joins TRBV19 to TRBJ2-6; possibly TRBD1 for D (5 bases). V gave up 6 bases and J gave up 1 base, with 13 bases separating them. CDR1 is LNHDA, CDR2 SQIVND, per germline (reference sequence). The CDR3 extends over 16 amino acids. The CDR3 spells CASRTELLSGANVLTF. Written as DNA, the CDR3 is TGTGCCAGTAGGACAGAACTACTATCTGGGGCCAACGTCCTGACTTTC.

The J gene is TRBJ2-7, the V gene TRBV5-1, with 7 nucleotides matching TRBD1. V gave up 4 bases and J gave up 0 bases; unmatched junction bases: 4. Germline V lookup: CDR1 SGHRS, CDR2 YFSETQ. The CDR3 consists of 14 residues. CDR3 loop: CASSLPGGSYEQYF. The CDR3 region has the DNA TGCGCCAGCAGCCTCCCAGGGGGCTCCTACGAGCAGTACTTC.

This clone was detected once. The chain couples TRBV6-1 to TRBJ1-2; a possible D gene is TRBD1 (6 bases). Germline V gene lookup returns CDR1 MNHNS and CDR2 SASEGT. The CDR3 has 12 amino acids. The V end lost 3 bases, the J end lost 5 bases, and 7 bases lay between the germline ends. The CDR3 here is CASSEDSYGYTF. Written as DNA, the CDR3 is TGTGCCAGCAGTGAGGACAGTTATGGCTACACCTTC.

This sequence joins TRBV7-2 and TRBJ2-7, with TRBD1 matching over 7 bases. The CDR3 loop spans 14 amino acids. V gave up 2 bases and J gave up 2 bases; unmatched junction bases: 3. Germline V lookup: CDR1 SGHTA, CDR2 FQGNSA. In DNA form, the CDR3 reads TGTGCCAGCAGCTTACGAGACAGGGCCTACGAGCAGTACTTC. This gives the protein CASSLRDRAYEQYF.

CDR3 sequence (DNA): TGTGCCAGCAGTCCGCGACAGGGGACTAATTCACCCCTCCACTTT. Translation: CASSPRQGTNSPLHF. J is TRBJ1-6 and V is TRBV27; 8 positions agree with TRBD1. The CDR3 has 15 amino acids. Germline V gene data show CDR1 as MNHEY and CDR2 as SMNVEV (reference sequence). V trimming: 5 bases; J trimming: 6 bases; junction bases outside the gene matches: 6.